What follows are 5 T cell receptor beta chains derived from one specimen sequenced in a study of T cells in Graves' hyperthyroidism and ophthalmopathy. RNA transcripts were the template for amplifying TCR beta CDR3 regions. The TCR CDR3 was amplified in a first-round RT-PCR using the HTBI primer set. MiXCR, applied by TCRdb to the multiplex PCR reads, yields one record per CDR3 protein. The sample has under 650,000 distinct CDR3 sequences, around 15% seen once. Sequences were obtained from blood. Receptor source: a woman aged 25 to 45 with Graves' hyperthyroidism.

This clonotype has at least ten counts. The V gene is TRBV20-1, the J gene TRBJ2-7; a weak D match, TRBD2 (6 bases). V lost 5 bases and J 0 bases, leaving 14 bases between the germline ends. Germline V gene sequence: CDR1 DFQATT, CDR2 SNEGSKA (reference sequence). The CDR3 spans 14 residues. The CDR3 sequence: CSAFGRQPSYEQYF. CDR3 DNA sequence: TGCAGTGCTTTCGGGAGACAGCCCTCCTACGAGCAGTACTTC.

This clonotype came up many times. This chain joins TRBV7-8 and TRBJ2-2; no reliable D call. Germline CDR1 is SGHVS and CDR2 is FQNEAQ. CDR3 size: 16 residues. V gave up 2 bases and J gave up 3 bases, with 13 bases separating them. In DNA, the CDR3 is TGTGCCAGCAGCTTATACCTCTCTAGGGACACCGGGGAGCTGTTTTTT. This translates into CASSLYLSRDTGELFF.

This clonotype turned up a few times. A clone one base away is much larger, so this may be a read error. The gene calls are TRBV28 and TRBJ2-3; a weak D match, TRBD1 (6 bases). The germline V gene has CDR1 MDHEN and CDR2 SYDVKM. V was clipped by 6 bases and J by 2 bases, with 9 bases between them. This CDR3 spans 13 amino acids. CDR3: CASRGAITDTQYF. In DNA, the CDR3 is TGTGCCAGCAGGGGGGCTATCACAGATACGCAGTATTTT.

The sample holds a few counts of this clonotype. V usage is TRBV7-2 and J usage is TRBJ2-7; tentatively, D is TRBD1 or TRBD2 (5 bases each). The CDR3 spans 16 residues. Trimming took 4 bases from V and 7 from J, leaving 23 bases between them. Germline V gene lookup returns CDR1 SGHTA and CDR2 FQGNSA. The CDR3 nucleotides are TGTGCCAGCAGCTCCCAAGTGGGAGTAGGGGTCTGGGAGCAGTACTTC. This encodes CASSSQVGVGVWEQYF.

This clonotype was detected ten times or more. The rearrangement uses TRBV5-5 and TRBJ2-3; 9 nucleotides match TRBD2. V lost 3 bases to trimming and J lost 3 bases; unmatched junction nucleotides: 5. This CDR3 contains 15 residues. Germline V gene sequence: CDR1 SGHKS, CDR2 YYEKEE (reference sequence). The CDR3 nucleotides read TGTGCCAGCAGCTGGATGCTAGCGGGAACAGATACGCAGTATTTT. Protein: CASSWMLAGTDTQYF.